This record concerns one T cell receptor beta chain sequence. V lost 4 bases, J lost 2 bases, and 3 bases stayed unmatched. The CDR3 runs to 15 residues. Germline V CDR1 and CDR2: SGHNT, YYREEE (reference sequence). This entry belongs to a study of Graves' ophthalmopathy and Graves' hyperthyroidism. Amplification from RNA transcripts yielded the TCR beta CDR3 regions. HTBI-primed first-round RT-PCR preceded second-round multiplex PCR. MiXCR was run by TCRdb on the multiplex PCR reads, yielding one entry per CDR3 protein. The table records some 250,000 distinct CDR3 sequences, approximately 42% of them present only once.

The source material was peripheral blood. The chain carries TRBV5-4 and TRBJ2-7, with 13 bases lining up with TRBD2. The clonotype comes from an adult man with Graves' ophthalmopathy. The CDR3 nucleotides are TGTGCCAGCAGCGAGACTAGCGGGGGGCCCTACGAGCAGTACTTC. This encodes CASSETSGGPYEQYF.